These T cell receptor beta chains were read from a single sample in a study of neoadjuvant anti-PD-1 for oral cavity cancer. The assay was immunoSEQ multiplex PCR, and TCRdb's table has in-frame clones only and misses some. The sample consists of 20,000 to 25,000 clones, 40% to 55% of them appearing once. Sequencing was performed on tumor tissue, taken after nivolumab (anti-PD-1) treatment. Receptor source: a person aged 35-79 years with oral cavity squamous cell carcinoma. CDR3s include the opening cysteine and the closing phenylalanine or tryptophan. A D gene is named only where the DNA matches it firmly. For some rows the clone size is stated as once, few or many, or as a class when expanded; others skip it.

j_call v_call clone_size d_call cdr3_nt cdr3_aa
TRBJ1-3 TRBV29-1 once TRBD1 TGCAGCGTTGGAGGGGGCCTCGGGGGTGGAAACACCATATATTTT CSVGGGLGGGNTIYF
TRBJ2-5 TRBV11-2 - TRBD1 TGTGCCAGCAGCTCACCGGGACAGCAAGAGACCCAGTACTTC CASSSPGQQETQYF
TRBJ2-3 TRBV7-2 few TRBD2 TGTGCCAGCAGCTCGGGACTAGCGGGTGCTAGCACAGATACGCAGTATTTT CASSSGLAGASTDTQYF
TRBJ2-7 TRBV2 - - TGTGCCAGCAGTGACTGGCGTGAGCAGTACTTC CASSDWREQYF
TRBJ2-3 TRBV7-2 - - TGTGCCAGCACCCCCCCGGGGGTTAGCACAGATACGCAGTATTTT CASTPPGVSTDTQYF
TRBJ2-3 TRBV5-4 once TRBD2 TGTGCCAGCAGCTTGGACCCAGCGGGGGCTTCGAATACGCAGTATTTT CASSLDPAGASNTQYF
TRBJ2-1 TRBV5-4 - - TGTGCCAGCAGCTTGGAGGGTTATGAGCAGTTCTTC CASSLEGYEQFF
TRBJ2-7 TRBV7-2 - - TGTGCCAGCAGCTGGGCCGGGACCGCCGACTCCTACGAGCAGTACTTC CASSWAGTADSYEQYF
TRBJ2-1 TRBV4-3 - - TGCGCCAGCAGCCAAGATCAAGCGGACAATGAGCAGTTCTTC CASSQDQADNEQFF
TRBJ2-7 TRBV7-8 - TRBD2 TGTGCCAGCAGCTTCGGGGGGGCGTCCTACGAGCAGTACTTC CASSFGGASYEQYF
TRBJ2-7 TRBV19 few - TGTGCCAGTAGTATCGGACGGGGGAAAGAGCAGTACTTC CASSIGRGKEQYF
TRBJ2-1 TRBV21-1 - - TGTGCCAGCAGCAAACGAGGTCCGGGGGTGTCCTACAATGAGCAGTTCTTC CASSKRGPGVSYNEQFF
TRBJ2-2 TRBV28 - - TGTGCCAGCAGTTTGGTCAGCACCGGGGAGCTGTTTTTT CASSLVSTGELFF
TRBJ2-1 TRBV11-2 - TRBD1 TGTGCCAGCAGCTCAGGTGACAGGGTGTACAATGAGCAGTTCTTC CASSSGDRVYNEQFF
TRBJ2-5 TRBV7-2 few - TGTGCCAGCAGCTTTATCGAGGGGACCCAGTACTTC CASSFIEGTQYF
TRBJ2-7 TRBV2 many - TGTGCCAGCAGGGACCCCGGGCAGGGAACCGTCTACGAGCAGTACTTC CASRDPGQGTVYEQYF
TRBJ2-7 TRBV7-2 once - TGTGCCAGCAGCCAGGGACATTTCTACGAGCAGTACTTC CASSQGHFYEQYF
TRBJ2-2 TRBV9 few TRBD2 TGTGCCAGCAGCGCAAGAGCTAGCGGGGTCACCGGGGAGCTGTTTTTT CASSARASGVTGELFF
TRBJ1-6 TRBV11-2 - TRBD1 TGTGCCAGCAGCTTAGATCGGACAGGGGTCCTTATTTATAATTCACCCCTCCACTTT CASSLDRTGVLIYNSPLHF
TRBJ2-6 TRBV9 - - TGTGCCAGCAGCCTTTTTCTAGTCTCTGGGGCCAACGTCCTGACTTTC CASSLFLVSGANVLTF
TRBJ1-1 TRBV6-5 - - TGTGCCAGCAGTCGCCCGGGGGTGAACACTGAAGCTTTCTTT CASSRPGVNTEAFF
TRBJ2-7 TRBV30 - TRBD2 TGTGCCTGGGCGACTAGCGGCTTAACCTACGAGCAGTACTTC CAWATSGLTYEQYF
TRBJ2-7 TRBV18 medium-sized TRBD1 TGTGCCAGCTCACCGGCGACAGGGGGCTACGAGCAGTACTTC CASSPATGGYEQYF
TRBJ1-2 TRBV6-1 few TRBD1 TGTGCCAGCAGTGAGGACAGGGTGTACGGCTACACCTTC CASSEDRVYGYTF
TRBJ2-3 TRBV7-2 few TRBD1 TGTGCCAGCAGCCTACAGGGACAGGTCACAGATACGCAGTATTTT CASSLQGQVTDTQYF
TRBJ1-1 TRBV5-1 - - TGCGCCAGCAGCTTGGAACTCAGCACTGAAGCTTTCTTT CASSLELSTEAFF
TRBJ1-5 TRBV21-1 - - TGTGCCAGCAGCAAAGAGGGGGGGAGCAATCAGCCCCAGCATTTT CASSKEGGSNQPQHF
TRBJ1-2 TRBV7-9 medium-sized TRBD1 TGTGCCAGCAGCCCCCGACAGGGGAGAGGGTATGGCTACACCTTC CASSPRQGRGYGYTF
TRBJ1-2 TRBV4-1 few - TGCGCCAGCAGCCAAGGCAAGGGGAGGCCTGGCTACACCTTC CASSQGKGRPGYTF
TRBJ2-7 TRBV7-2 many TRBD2 TGTGCCAGCAGCCCAACTAGCGGCACCTACGAGCAGTACTTC CASSPTSGTYEQYF
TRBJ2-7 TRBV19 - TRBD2 TGTGCCAGTAGGATGACCCGGACTAGCGGGTACGAGCAGTACTTC CASRMTRTSGYEQYF
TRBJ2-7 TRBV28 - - TGTGCCAGCAGTGGCGTCGGAGGGGGGGGCACCTTC CASSGVGGGGTF
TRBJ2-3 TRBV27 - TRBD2 TGTGCCAGCAGTTACTTCGGGGGACTAGCGGGGGGCACAGATACGCAGTATTTT CASSYFGGLAGGTDTQYF
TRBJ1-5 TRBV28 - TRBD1 TGTGCCAGCAGGCCTAGTCCGGGACAGTACAATCAGCCCCAGCATTTT CASRPSPGQYNQPQHF
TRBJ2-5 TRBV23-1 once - TGCGCCAGCAGTCAATCCGGACAGCGCAGACAAGAGACCCAGTACTTC CASSQSGQRRQETQYF
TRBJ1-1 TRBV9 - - TGTGCCAGCAGCGTAGACGTGGGAAACACTGAAGCTTTCTTT CASSVDVGNTEAFF
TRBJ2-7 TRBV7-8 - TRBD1 TGTGCCAGCAGCTTAGGACAGGGGGCGGGTTCGGGAGAGCAGTACTTC CASSLGQGAGSGEQYF
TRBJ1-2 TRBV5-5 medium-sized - TGTGCCAGCAGCGGGGACACCGACAGCTATGGCTACACCTTC CASSGDTDSYGYTF
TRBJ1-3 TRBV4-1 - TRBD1 TGCGCCAGCAGCCAAGATCCCATGGGGACAGGGACGATCTCTGGAAACACCATATATTTT CASSQDPMGTGTISGNTIYF
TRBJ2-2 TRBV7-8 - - TGTGCCGGACACCCCCACATCGGGGAGCTGTTTTTT CAGHPHIGELFF
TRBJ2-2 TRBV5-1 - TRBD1 TGCGCCAGCAGCTGGGGACAGGGGAAAGGGGCCGGGGAGCTGTTTTTT CASSWGQGKGAGELFF
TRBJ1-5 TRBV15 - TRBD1 TGTGCCACCAGCAGAGGGTCAGGGGGGGTCAATCAGCCCCAGCATTTT CATSRGSGGVNQPQHF
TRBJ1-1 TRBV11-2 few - TGTGCCAGCAGCGTACACCCGACAGCGAACACTGAAGCTTTCTTT CASSVHPTANTEAFF
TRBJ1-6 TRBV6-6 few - TGTGCCAGCAGTCCGGGACGGAATAATTCACCCCTCCACTTT CASSPGRNNSPLHF
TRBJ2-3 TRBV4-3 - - TGCGCCAGCAGCCTAGGAACAGGACCAGATACGCAGTATTTT CASSLGTGPDTQYF
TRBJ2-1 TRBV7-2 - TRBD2 TGTGCCAGCAGCTTAGTGCCTAGCGGGGGGGCGGAGTTCTTC CASSLVPSGGAEFF
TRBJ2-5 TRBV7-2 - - TGTGCCAGCAGCTTAGGAGACAGCTACCAAGAGACCCAGTACTTC CASSLGDSYQETQYF
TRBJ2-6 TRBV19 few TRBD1 TGTGCCAGTAGTGCATGGGACAGGGGGAACGTCCTGACTTTC CASSAWDRGNVLTF
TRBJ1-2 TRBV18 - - TGTGCCAGCTCACCTGGGGAAGGGGACTATGGCTACACCTTC CASSPGEGDYGYTF
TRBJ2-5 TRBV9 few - TGTGCCAGCAGTGAACTAGGGCTGATTGGTGAGACCCAGTACTTC CASSELGLIGETQYF
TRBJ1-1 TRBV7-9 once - TGTGCCAGCAGCCGAAGGATAACTGAAGCTTTCTTT CASSRRITEAFF
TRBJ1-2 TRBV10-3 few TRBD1 TGTGCCATTATGACAGGGGGAATGGGCTACACCTTC CAIMTGGMGYTF
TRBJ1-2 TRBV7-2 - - TGTGCCAGCCCTTTACCGGGGAGAGATGGCTACACCTTC CASPLPGRDGYTF
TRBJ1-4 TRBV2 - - TGTGCCAGCAGTAGTATGGGAAGGGAAAAACTGTTTTTT CASSSMGREKLFF
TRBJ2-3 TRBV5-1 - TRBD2 TGCGCCAGCAGCAGGGCAGCGGGGGTCGGAGATACGCAGTATTTT CASSRAAGVGDTQYF
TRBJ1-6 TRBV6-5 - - TGTGCCAGCAGACCCCTGGGGTCACCCCTCCACTTT CASRPLGSPLHF
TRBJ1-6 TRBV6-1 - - TGTGCCAGCACAGTTCGGGGTGACCTCCACTTT CASTVRGDLHF
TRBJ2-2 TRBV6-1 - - TGTGCCAGCAGTGGGCAGGGACCCGGGGAGCTGTTTTTT CASSGQGPGELFF
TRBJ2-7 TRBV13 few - TGTGCCAGCAGCTTAGGTCGGGCCTACGAGCAGTACTTC CASSLGRAYEQYF